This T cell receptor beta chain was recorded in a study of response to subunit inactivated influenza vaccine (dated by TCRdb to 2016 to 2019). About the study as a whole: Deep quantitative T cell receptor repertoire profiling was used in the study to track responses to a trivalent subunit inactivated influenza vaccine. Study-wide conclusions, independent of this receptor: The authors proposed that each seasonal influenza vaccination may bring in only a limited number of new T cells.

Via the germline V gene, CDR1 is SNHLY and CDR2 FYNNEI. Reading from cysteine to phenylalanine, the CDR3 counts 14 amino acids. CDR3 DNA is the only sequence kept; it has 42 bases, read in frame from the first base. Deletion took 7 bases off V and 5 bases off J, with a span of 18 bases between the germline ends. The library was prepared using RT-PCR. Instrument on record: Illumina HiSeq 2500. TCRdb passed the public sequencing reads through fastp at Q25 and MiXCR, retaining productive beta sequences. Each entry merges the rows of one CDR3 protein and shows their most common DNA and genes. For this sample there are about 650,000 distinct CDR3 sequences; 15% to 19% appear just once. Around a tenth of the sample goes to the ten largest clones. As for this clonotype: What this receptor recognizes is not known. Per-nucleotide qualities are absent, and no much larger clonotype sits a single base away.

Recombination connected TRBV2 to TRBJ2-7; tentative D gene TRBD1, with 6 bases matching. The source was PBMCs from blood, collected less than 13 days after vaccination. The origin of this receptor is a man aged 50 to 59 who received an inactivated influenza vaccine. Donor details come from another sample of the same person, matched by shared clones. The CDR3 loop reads CASTGIQGSNEQYF. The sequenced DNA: TGTGCCAGCACCGGTATACAGGGATCGAACGAGCAGTACTTC. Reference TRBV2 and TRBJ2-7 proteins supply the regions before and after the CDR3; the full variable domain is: EPEVTQTPSHQVTQMGQEVILRCVPISNHLYFYWYRQILGQKVEFLVSFYNNEISEKSEIFDDQFSVERPDGSNFTLKIRSTKLEDSAMYFCASTGIQGSNEQYFGPGTRLTVT.